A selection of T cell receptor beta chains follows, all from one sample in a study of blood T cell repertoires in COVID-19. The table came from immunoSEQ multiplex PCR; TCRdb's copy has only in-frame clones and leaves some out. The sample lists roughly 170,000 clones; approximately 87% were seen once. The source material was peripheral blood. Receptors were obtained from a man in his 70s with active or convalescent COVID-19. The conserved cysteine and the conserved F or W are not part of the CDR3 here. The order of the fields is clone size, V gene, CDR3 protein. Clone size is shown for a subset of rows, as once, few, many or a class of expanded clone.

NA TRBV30 AWSVGPGLRWGYT
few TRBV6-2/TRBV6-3 ASSYGQNTEAF
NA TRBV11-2 ASSLESGQLN
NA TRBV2 ASSYADTQF
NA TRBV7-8 ASSLARGQGDHEQY
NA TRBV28 ASSLSSGQSHGYT
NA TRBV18 ASSPPRGGGPEAF
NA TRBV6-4 ASRPTGSTEAF
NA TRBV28 ASIPRPGLAKNIQY
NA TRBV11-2 ASRGTGSNQPQH
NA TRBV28 ASNERRTLNTEAF
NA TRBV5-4 ASSLAGVSTDTQY
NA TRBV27 ASGPRGFSGSGNTIY
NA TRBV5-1 ASGTGAFTDTQY
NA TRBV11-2 ASSSPGAGGPYEQY
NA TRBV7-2 ASSGGAYGYT
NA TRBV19 ASSIQDRGQRTEAF
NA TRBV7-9 ASSASGRMGSYEQY
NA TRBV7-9 ASSLGTGVTGELF
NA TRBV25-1 ASSEEAPGTEAF
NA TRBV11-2 ASSGGRGVSNQPQH
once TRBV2 ASTTGLSAYEQY
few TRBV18 ASSPPGDRANQPQH
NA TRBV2 ASSEAGGQTGELF
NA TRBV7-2 ASSLNAGNTEAF
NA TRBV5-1 ASSASRQADDNEQF
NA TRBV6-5 ASQAPGSGNTIY
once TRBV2 ASSASGQNTEAF
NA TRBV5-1 ASSFGTSADGYT
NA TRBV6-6 ASSSTGQGSTEAF
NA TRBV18 ASSPSGLSAGELF
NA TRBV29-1 SVRGATNEKLF
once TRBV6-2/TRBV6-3 ASSYTRGQGVWDTEAF
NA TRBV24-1 ATNRTLYNEQF
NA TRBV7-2 ASSLPAGGPADTQY
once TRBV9 ASSVGGGVYTQY
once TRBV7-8 ASSFIGVLQPQH
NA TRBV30 AWSYGGGSYEQY
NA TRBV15 ATSRVRVGGNTIY
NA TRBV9 ASSATLGKTQY
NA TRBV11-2 ASSLGQSYEQY
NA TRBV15 ATSRDGRQPQH
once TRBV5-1 ASSPTSTETQY
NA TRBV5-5 ASALGGSYEQY
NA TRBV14 ASSQRLAGPTDTQY
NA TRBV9 ASSGGWGSTNEKLF
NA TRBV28 ASSITRQGLNTGELF
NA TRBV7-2 ASSFGDRNEQF
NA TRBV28 ASRMVGGPGYT
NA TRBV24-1 ATSAWTGGTQY
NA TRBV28 ASTQTPNYGYT
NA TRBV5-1 ASSLVASGTSGRGTYEQY
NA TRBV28 ASSRDRVGTDTQY